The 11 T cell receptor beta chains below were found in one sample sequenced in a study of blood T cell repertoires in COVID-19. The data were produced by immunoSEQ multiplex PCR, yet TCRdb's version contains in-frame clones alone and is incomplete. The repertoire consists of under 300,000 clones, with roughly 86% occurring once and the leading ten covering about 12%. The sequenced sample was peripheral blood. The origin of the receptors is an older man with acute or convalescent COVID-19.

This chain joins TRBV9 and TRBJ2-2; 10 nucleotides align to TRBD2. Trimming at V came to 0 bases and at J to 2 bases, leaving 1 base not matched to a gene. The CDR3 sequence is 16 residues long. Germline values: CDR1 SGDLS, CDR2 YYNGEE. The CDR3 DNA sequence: TGTGCCAGCAGCGTAGCTAGCGGGGGCAACACCGGGGAGCTGTTTTTT. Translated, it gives CASSVASGGNTGELFF.

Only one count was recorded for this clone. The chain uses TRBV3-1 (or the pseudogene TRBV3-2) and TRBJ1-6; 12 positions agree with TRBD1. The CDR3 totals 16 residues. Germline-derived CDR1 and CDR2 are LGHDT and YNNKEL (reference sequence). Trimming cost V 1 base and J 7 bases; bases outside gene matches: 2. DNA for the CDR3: TGTGCCAGCAGCCAAGCCGGGACAGGGGGCAATTCACCCCTCCACTTT. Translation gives CASSQAGTGGNSPLHF.

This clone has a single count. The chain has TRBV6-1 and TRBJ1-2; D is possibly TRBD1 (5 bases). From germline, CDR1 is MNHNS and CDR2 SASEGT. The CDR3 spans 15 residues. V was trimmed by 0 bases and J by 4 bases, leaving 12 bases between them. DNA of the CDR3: TGTGCCAGCAGTGAAGCGCTTATACAGGTCTATGGCTACACCTTC. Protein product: CASSEALIQVYGYTF.

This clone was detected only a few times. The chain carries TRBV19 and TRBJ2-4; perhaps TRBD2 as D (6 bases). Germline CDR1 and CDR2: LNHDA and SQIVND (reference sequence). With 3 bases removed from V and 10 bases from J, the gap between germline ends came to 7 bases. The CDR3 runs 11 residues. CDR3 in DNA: TGTGCCAGTAGTATTGCGGGGATTCAGTACTTC. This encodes CASSIAGIQYF.

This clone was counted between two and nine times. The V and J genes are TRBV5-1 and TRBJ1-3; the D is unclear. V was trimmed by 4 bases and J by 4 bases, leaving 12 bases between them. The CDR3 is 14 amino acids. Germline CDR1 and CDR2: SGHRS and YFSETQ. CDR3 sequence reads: CASSPPSSGNTIYF. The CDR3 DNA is TGCGCCAGCAGCCCCCCAAGCTCCGGAAACACCATATATTTT.

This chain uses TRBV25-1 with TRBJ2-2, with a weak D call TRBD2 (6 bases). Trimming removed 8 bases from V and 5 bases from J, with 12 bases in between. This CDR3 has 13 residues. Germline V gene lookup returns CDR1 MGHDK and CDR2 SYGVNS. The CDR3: CASRGLPTGELFF. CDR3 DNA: TGTGCCAGCCGGGGACTGCCGACCGGGGAGCTGTTTTTT.

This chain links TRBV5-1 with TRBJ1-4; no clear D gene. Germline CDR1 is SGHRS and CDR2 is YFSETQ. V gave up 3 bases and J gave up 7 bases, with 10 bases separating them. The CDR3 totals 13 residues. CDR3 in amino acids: CASSSRDSEKLFF. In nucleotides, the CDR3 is TGCGCCAGCAGCTCTCGGGATTCTGAAAAACTGTTTTTT.

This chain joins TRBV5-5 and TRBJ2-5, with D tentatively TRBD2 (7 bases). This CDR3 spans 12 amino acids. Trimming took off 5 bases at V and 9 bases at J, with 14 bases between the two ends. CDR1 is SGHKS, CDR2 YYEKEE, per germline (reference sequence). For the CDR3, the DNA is TGTGCCAGCAGAACCCAAGGGGGGGCCCAGTACTTC. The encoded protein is CASRTQGGAQYF. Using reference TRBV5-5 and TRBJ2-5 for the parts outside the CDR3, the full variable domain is DAGVTQSPTHLIKTRGQQVTLRCSPISGHKSVSWYQQVLGQGPQFIFQYYEKEERGRGNFPDRFSARQFPNYSSELNVNALLLGDSALYLCASRTQGGAQYFGPGTRLLVL.

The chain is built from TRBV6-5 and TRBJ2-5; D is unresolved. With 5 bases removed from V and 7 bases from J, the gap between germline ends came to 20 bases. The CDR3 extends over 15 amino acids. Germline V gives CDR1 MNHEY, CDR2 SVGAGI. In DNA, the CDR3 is TGTGCCAGCAGTCCTGACGGAGAATTAAGAGGGACCCAGTACTTC. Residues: CASSPDGELRGTQYF.

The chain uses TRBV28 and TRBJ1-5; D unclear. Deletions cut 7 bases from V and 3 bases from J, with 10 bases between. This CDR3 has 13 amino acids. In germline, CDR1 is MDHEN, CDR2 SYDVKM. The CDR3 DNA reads TGTGCCAGCACCGCTAACCTCAATCAGCCCCAGCATTTT. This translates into CASTANLNQPQHF. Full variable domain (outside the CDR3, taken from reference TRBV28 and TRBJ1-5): DVKVTQSSRYLVKRTGEKVFLECVQDMDHENMFWYRQDPGLGLRLIYFSYDVKMKEKGDIPEGYSVSREKKERFSLILESASTNQTSMYLCASTANLNQPQHFGDGTRLSIL.

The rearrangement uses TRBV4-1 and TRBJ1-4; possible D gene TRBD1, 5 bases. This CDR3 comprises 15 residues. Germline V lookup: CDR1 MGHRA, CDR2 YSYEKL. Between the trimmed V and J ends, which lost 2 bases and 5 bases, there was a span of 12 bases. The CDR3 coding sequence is TGCGCCAGCAGCCAAATCGGGGGGACGAATGAAAAACTGTTTTTT. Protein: CASSQIGGTNEKLFF.